This TCR beta chain was sequenced for a study of early stage breast cancer tumors (dated by TCRdb to 2017 to 2019). Regarding the complete study: Of the 15 to 20 invasive breast tumors, some twelve were found to be estrogen receptor-positive, progesterone receptor-positive and HER2-negative. The average read coverage per sample was roughly 10-fold. The samples as a whole yielded more than 2.5 million detected templates, corresponding to over a million unique clonotypes. Eight of the 12 ER+/PR+/HER2- tumors were invasive ductal carcinomas, while the other four were invasive lobular carcinomas. The paper's findings and limits, for the study overall: Compared with adjacent normal breast tissue, tumors had higher clonality and around 2.5-fold greater T cell density. Sequencing bulk genomic DNA from unsorted cells could not capture chain pairing or functional markers like CD4, CD8 and FOXP3. Enriched TCRB sequences shared across patients were mostly commonly generated sequences, unlikely to play an important role in the tumor microenvironment. Repertoires from blood and normal breast were more alike than repertoires from blood and tumor, and in about 90% of the 16 patients, comparing each tissue with blood separated tumor from normal. Because the cohort was small, analysis by tumor subtype was not possible.

The study profiled bulk TCR beta-chain repertoires in matched peripheral blood, tumor and adjacent normal breast tissue taken from more than 15 patients with early-stage breast cancer. Before surgery, roughly 4.5-11 mL of whole blood was collected into EDTA tubes and then processed within 2 hours. Ficoll-Paque centrifugation in SepMate-50 tubes was used to isolate peripheral blood mononuclear cells. PBMCs were cryopreserved in around 90% FBS with about 10% DMSO in aliquots of roughly 1.9 to 4.5 million cells and stored in liquid nitrogen. The Qiagen AllPrep DNA/RNA Mini kit was used for genomic DNA extraction. Each sample was amplified as two independent genomic DNA replicates: roughly 0.5 ug for blood and approximately 1.4 ug for tumor or normal breast. TCRB sequencing of genomic DNA was carried out with the ImmunoSeq Intro kit according to the manufacturer's instructions. Multiplex PCR was run for 31 cycles using proprietary primers and spike-in control sequences for absolute quantification. An 87-bp fragment spanning the CDR3 and flanking V and J genes was sequenced with single-end 150-bp reads. Each lane of an Illumina MiSeq running version 3.0 chemistry carried seven multiplexed samples, with two replicates apiece. Turning to the authors' computational methods: The vendor's proprietary pipeline processed the raw data and merged both replicates into a single result for each sample. Clonotypes were defined as productive rearrangements sharing the V-gene family, CDR3 amino acid sequence and J-gene segment. To compute clonality, the normalized Shannon entropy (Pielou evenness) of TCRB abundances was subtracted from 1. T cell density was estimated as total templates divided by the number of input cells, with the number of input cells inferred from the DNA input amount. Total repertoire diversity and clonality were estimated with Recon using default parameters. Tumor-enriched clonotypes were defined as having over 0.1% abundance in tumor and at least 32-fold higher abundance than in normal breast. The table was pulled from immuneACCESS by TCRdb, which kept in-frame rearrangements only. Such tables lose some clones; where checked, under half of the loss comes from unresolved V genes, and the rest has no known cause. V and J calls plus clone size are reproduced from that table; the DNA served to infer D and trimming. This sample lists tens of thousands of clones; about 80% were detected once. The ten largest clones add up to 10% to 15% of the sample.

Comments on this clone: No cognate antigen has been identified for it. No clone much larger than this one lies a single base away; base qualities are absent.

The CDR3 runs 13 residues from the cysteine to the phenylalanine. CDR3 DNA is the only sequence kept; it has 39 bases, read in frame from the first base. The germline V gene (reference sequence) yields LNHNV for CDR1 and YYDKDF for CDR2. Cut back by 3 bases and 1 base, the V and J ends lie 4 bases apart. This receptor chain uses TRBV15 and TRBJ2-1, with the D gene uncertain. Sequencing input: blood. The sequence derives from a person aged 55 to 69 with breast cancer. The DNA sequence reads TGTGCCACCAGCAGGGCTTCCTACAATGAGCAGTTCTTC. Translation gives CATSRASYNEQFF.